These 20 T cell receptor beta chains share one sample of origin, sequenced in a study of OX40 agonist ivuxolimab in advanced cancers. TCRdb's table, derived via immunoSEQ multiplex PCR, lists solely in-frame clones and lacks some. Among tens of thousands of clones listed, almost 85% were seen once. This specimen consisted of CD4+ or CD8+ T cells sorted from blood, obtained in a trial of the OX40 agonist ivuxolimab. The receptors here all came from an adult with an advanced solid tumor such as melanoma, head and neck, liver or kidney cancer.

The rearrangement uses TRBV16 and TRBJ2-7; 7 nucleotides match TRBD1. Germline CDR1 reads KGHSY; CDR2 reads FQNENV. V lost 4 bases and J lost 0; bases outside the gene matches: 6. This CDR3 has 15 amino acids. CDR3 DNA sequence: TGTGCCAGCAGCCGCCCCGACAGGGCCTCCTACGAGCAGTACTTC. It is translated as CASSRPDRASYEQYF.

V gene TRBV7-6 combines with J gene TRBJ2-2; 11 bases match TRBD2. The V segment lost 5 bases and the J segment 5 bases; nucleotides outside the gene matches: 4. Germline values: CDR1 SGHVS, CDR2 FNYEAQ. This CDR3 region has 15 residues. The DNA of the CDR3 is TGTGCCAGCAGCCTGGGGACTAGCGGTACCGGGGAGCTGTTTTTT. Amino acids: CASSLGTSGTGELFF.

The chain joins TRBV9 to TRBJ2-3; 15 bases line up with TRBD2. The germline V gene encodes CDR1 SGDLS and CDR2 YYNGEE. The CDR3 has 17 residues. The V segment lost 3 bases and the J segment 3 bases; nucleotides outside the gene matches: 5. CDR3 sequence (DNA): TGTGCCAGCAGCGGTGGGACTAGCGGGAGGTTGACAGATACGCAGTATTTT. Translated, it gives CASSGGTSGRLTDTQYF.

The rearrangement uses TRBV7-9 and TRBJ2-1; 9 nucleotides agree with TRBD2. CDR3 length equals 14 residues. Germline assignment: CDR1 SEHNR and CDR2 FQNEAQ (reference sequence). Losses at the gene ends were 3 bases for V and 7 bases for J; bases not matched to a gene: 4. CDR3 amino acids: CASSFGREGNEQFF. CDR3 bases: TGTGCCAGCAGCTTTGGGCGGGAGGGTAATGAGCAGTTCTTC. The entire variable domain, with the rest obtained from reference TRBV7-9 and TRBJ2-1, is as follows: DTGVSQNPRHKITKRGQNVTFRCDPISEHNRLYWYRQTLGQGPEFLTYFQNEAQLEKSRLLSDRFSAERPKGSFSTLEIQRTEQGDSAMYLCASSFGREGNEQFFGPGTRLTVL.

The gene calls are TRBV2 and TRBJ2-7, with D maybe TRBD2 (6 bases). V lost 1 base and J 5 bases, leaving 12 bases between the germline ends. The CDR3 consists of 14 residues. The V gene's germline CDR1 is SNHLY and CDR2 FYNNEI. In DNA, the CDR3 is TGTGCCAGCAGTGAAGGTGGAGGGAAGGACGAGCAGTACTTC. Translated, it gives CASSEGGGKDEQYF.

The chain links TRBV2 to TRBJ2-5; D ambiguous. Trimming cost V 5 bases and J 5 bases, with 15 bases left between them. CDR1 is SNHLY, CDR2 FYNNEI, per germline. The CDR3 is made up of 14 amino acids. DNA of the CDR3: TGTGCCAGCAGTCCCTCGCTGGCCTGGGAGACCCAGTACTTC. Translation gives CASSPSLAWETQYF.

The chain couples TRBV9 to TRBJ2-5; unclear D gene. The CDR3 is made up of 13 amino acids. With 3 bases removed from V and 5 bases from J, the gap between germline ends came to 11 bases. The germline gives CDR1 SGDLS, CDR2 YYNGEE. CDR3 bases: TGTGCCAGCAGCGCCCTGACGTTGGAGACCCAGTACTTC. Translating gives CASSALTLETQYF.

This clone appeared a single time. The J gene is TRBJ2-1, the V gene TRBV13; 8 bases fit TRBD1. The germline gives CDR1 PRHDT, CDR2 FYEKMQ (reference sequence). This CDR3 comprises 14 residues. With 2 bases clipped from V and 7 bases from J, the junction kept 4 bases outside the gene matches. CDR3 coding DNA: TGTGCCAGCAGCTTATGGACAGGGTCGAATGAGCAGTTCTTC. The encoded protein is CASSLWTGSNEQFF.

This chain links TRBV18 with TRBJ1-2; possible D gene TRBD1, 6 bases. V was clipped by 6 bases and J by 3 bases, with 11 bases between them. The CDR3 has 13 amino acids. The germline gives CDR1 KGHSH, CDR2 LQKENI. The CDR3 sequence is CASSPYRDYGYTF. The CDR3 bases are TGTGCCAGCTCCCCCTACAGGGACTATGGCTACACCTTC.

The J gene is TRBJ2-7, the V gene TRBV5-1; 7 nucleotides align to TRBD1. The J segment lost 0 bases and the V segment lost 5 bases, leaving 11 bases of the junction unmatched. This CDR3 has 16 residues. Germline V gives CDR1 SGHRS, CDR2 YFSETQ. The CDR3 loop is CASRDRDSGSSYEQYF. DNA for the CDR3: TGCGCCAGCAGGGATAGGGACAGTGGAAGCTCCTACGAGCAGTACTTC.

This sequence joins TRBV28 and TRBJ2-5; D may match TRBD1 or TRBD2 (5 bases each). V was trimmed by 5 bases and J by 0 bases, leaving 22 bases between them. There are 18 residues in the CDR3. CDR1 is MDHEN, CDR2 SYDVKM, per germline. The CDR3, as DNA: TGTGCCAGCAGTAAGGGGACCGTCTTCGTCCCAGACCAAGAGACCCAGTACTTC. Translating gives CASSKGTVFVPDQETQYF.

The rearrangement joins TRBV9 to TRBJ1-2; weak D call: TRBD1 (5 bases). V was clipped by 0 bases and J by 0 bases, with 9 bases between them. The V gene's germline CDR1 is SGDLS and CDR2 YYNGEE. The length of the CDR3 is 15 residues. The CDR3 sequence: CASSVGQGTNYGYTF. The CDR3 DNA reads TGTGCCAGCAGCGTAGGGCAGGGAACTAACTATGGCTACACCTTC.

The chain has TRBV11-1 and TRBJ2-7; unclear D gene. The ends were cut back, 3 bases at V and 5 bases at J, with 11 bases in the middle. The CDR3 loop spans 13 amino acids. CDR1 is SGHAT and CDR2 is FQDESV in the germline V gene (reference sequence). In DNA form, the CDR3 reads TGTGCCAGCAGCTTGGGCCACAGTAACGAGCAGTACTTC. This sequence encodes CASSLGHSNEQYF. Complete variable domain (other parts from reference TRBV11-1 and TRBJ2-7): EAEVAQSPRYKITEKSQAVAFWCDPISGHATLYWYRQILGQGPELLVQFQDESVVDDSQLPKDRFSAERLKGVDSTLKIQPAELGDSAMYLCASSLGHSNEQYFGPGTRLTVT.

The V gene is TRBV27, the J gene TRBJ2-7; TRBD2 matches at 7 bases. CDR3 length equals 14 residues. With 2 bases clipped from V and 6 bases from J, the junction kept 7 bases outside the gene matches. The germline gives CDR1 MNHEY, CDR2 SMNVEV (reference sequence). The CDR3: CASSLVGGRGEQYF. CDR3 DNA sequence: TGTGCCAGCAGTTTAGTGGGAGGGAGGGGCGAGCAGTACTTC.

The genes are TRBV11-3 and TRBJ2-7; 14 bases are shared with TRBD2. Germline-derived CDR1 and CDR2 are SGHNT and YENEEA. This CDR3 is built from 15 residues. The V gene end was trimmed by 0 bases and the J gene end by 6 bases; junction bases not matched to a gene: 1. The CDR3 spells CASSLDGTSGSEQYF. The DNA of the CDR3 is TGTGCCAGCAGCTTAGATGGGACTAGCGGGAGCGAGCAGTACTTC.

The rearrangement uses TRBV27 and TRBJ1-1; no definite D call. Germline V gene lookup returns CDR1 MNHEY and CDR2 SMNVEV (reference sequence). The CDR3 spans 13 residues. V was clipped by 4 bases and J by 5 bases, with 11 bases between them. The CDR3 protein is CASSWSGKTEAFF. DNA for the CDR3: TGTGCCAGCAGTTGGTCTGGAAAAACTGAAGCTTTCTTT.

The rearrangement uses TRBV10-3 and TRBJ1-1; 8 positions match TRBD1. This CDR3 contains 16 residues. The ends lost 2 bases at V and 1 base at J; junction bases unmatched: 6. Per the germline V gene, CDR1 is ENHRY and CDR2 is SYGVKD. Here the CDR3 reads CAISEPGTGENTEAFF. In DNA form, the CDR3 reads TGTGCCATCAGTGAGCCCGGGACAGGCGAGAACACTGAAGCTTTCTTT.

The chain joins TRBV18 to TRBJ2-3, with unresolved D. The CDR3 runs to 14 residues. V gave up 0 bases and J gave up 2 bases, with 6 bases separating them. Germline CDR1 is KGHSH and CDR2 is LQKENI. This CDR3 is CASSPPTDTDTQYF. The DNA for the CDR3 is TGTGCCAGCTCACCACCTACCGACACAGATACGCAGTATTTT.

The CDR3 DNA follows: TGTGCCAGTAGCCAAAGAGACTACAAGGGGTTCAGGACAACTAATGAAAAACTGTTTTTT. It is translated as CASSQRDYKGFRTTNEKLFF. V and J are TRBV19 and TRBJ1-4; D is perhaps TRBD1 (5 bases). CDR1 is LNHDA and CDR2 is SQIVND in the germline V gene (reference sequence). This CDR3 contains 20 residues. Trimming pared 6 bases from V and 0 bases from J, leaving 26 bases between.

The chain carries TRBV7-9 and TRBJ2-7, with a weak D call TRBD2 (6 bases). The germline CDR1 and CDR2 sequences are SEHNR and FQNEAQ (reference sequence). V lost 6 bases and J 3 bases, leaving 12 bases between the germline ends. The CDR3 consists of 13 residues. CDR3 in amino acids: CASSYGEDYEQYF. CDR3 coding DNA: TGTGCCAGCAGTTACGGGGAGGACTACGAGCAGTACTTC.